This TCR beta chain was sequenced for a study of blood T cell repertoires in COVID-19. The table lists this clone with a count of one. Germline CDR1 and CDR2: MDHEN and SYDVKM. This CDR3 is built from 16 residues. V lost 2 bases and J lost 4, with 17 bases in between. Only in-frame clones appear in the TCRdb table, and some are missing; sequencing was by immunoSEQ multiplex PCR. The sample records about 190,000 clones, about three quarters being singletons. The receptor was isolated from a woman of 80 years or more with active or convalescent COVID-19. Specimen: peripheral blood. The chain carries TRBV28 and TRBJ1-2, with D perhaps matching TRBD1 (5 bases). CDR3 protein: CASSLEPGWDGYGYTF. The CDR3, as DNA: TGTGCCAGCAGTTTAGAGCCAGGGTGGGATGGCTATGGCTACACCTTC.